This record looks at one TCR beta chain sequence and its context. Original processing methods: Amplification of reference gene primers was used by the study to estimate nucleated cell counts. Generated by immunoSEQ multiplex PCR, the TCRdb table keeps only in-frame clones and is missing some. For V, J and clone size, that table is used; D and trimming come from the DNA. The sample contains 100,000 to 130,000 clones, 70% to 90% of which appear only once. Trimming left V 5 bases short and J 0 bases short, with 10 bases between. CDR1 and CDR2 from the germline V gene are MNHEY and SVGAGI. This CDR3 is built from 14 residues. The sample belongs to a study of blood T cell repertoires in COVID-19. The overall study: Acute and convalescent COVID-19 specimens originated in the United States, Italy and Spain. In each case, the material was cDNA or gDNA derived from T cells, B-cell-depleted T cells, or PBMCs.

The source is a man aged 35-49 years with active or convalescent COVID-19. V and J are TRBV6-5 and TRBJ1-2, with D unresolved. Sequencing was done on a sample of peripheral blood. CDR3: CASSQLTSNYGYTF. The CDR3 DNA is TGTGCCAGCAGTCAGCTGACATCTAACTATGGCTACACCTTC.